Listed below are T cell receptor beta chains from one sample, sequenced in a study of blood T cell repertoires in COVID-19. Profiled with immunoSEQ multiplex PCR; TCRdb holds only in-frame clones, not every one. The sample comprises about 190,000 clones, 78% of which are singletons, and about 2.8% rests with the top ten. Material: peripheral blood. These receptors came from a woman older than 75 with active or convalescent COVID-19. CDR3s include the opening cysteine and the closing phenylalanine or tryptophan. Fields, in order: D gene, V gene, J gene, clone size, CDR3 DNA, CDR3 protein. D genes are given only for firm matches. Rows may omit the clone size; those that give it use once, few, many or a size class.

-,TRBV25-1,TRBJ1-6,-,TGTGCCAGCAGTAGGACTCTCAGAGGTTCACCCCTCCACTTT,CASSRTLRGSPLHF
TRBD1,TRBV3-1/TRBV3-2,TRBJ2-7,-,TGTGCCAGCAGCCACCACGGGGCAGGGGGCGCCGCTAGCGAGCAGTACTTC,CASSHHGAGGAASEQYF
-,TRBV2,TRBJ1-5,-,TGTGCCAGCAGCGATCGGTACCAGCCCCAGCATTTT,CASSDRYQPQHF
TRBD2,TRBV19,TRBJ2-1,-,TGTGCCAGTAGTATGGGTAGCGGGGGCTACAATGAGCAGTTCTTC,CASSMGSGGYNEQFF
TRBD2,TRBV11-2,TRBJ2-1,-,TGTGCCAGCAGCCGTAGCGGGGGGGCGTACAATGAGCAGTTCTTC,CASSRSGGAYNEQFF
-,TRBV11-2,TRBJ1-3,-,TGTGCCAGCAGCTCGGCCGGGGGGGCCTATGGAAACACCATATATTTT,CASSSAGGAYGNTIYF
-,TRBV5-1,TRBJ1-2,-,TGCGCCAGCAGCTTTCACGGGGGGACTAACTATGGCTACACCTTC,CASSFHGGTNYGYTF
TRBD1,TRBV5-1,TRBJ1-4,-,TGCGCCAGCAGCCCGCAGCCAGGGGGCGTAAATGAAAAACTGTTTTTT,CASSPQPGGVNEKLFF
TRBD1,TRBV5-4,TRBJ2-7,-,TGTGCCAGCAGCTTGGCGACAGGGACCTACGAGCAGTACTTC,CASSLATGTYEQYF
TRBD1,TRBV18,TRBJ2-3,-,TGTGCCAGCTCACTCGACAGGGGGCGAACAGATACGCAGTATTTT,CASSLDRGRTDTQYF
-,TRBV5-1,TRBJ2-7,once,TGCGCCAGCAGTTCGGACATTAGCTCCTACGAGCAGTACTTC,CASSSDISSYEQYF
-,TRBV10-3,TRBJ1-3,-,TGTGCCATCGGGGCGAACTCTGGAAACACCATATATTTT,CAIGANSGNTIYF
TRBD1,TRBV2,TRBJ1-5,once,TGTGCCAGCAGCTACACAGGGGGAAATCAGCCCCAGCATTTT,CASSYTGGNQPQHF
-,TRBV18,TRBJ2-5,-,TGTGCCAGCTCACTTCGGGAGACCCAGTACTTC,CASSLRETQYF
-,TRBV4-1,TRBJ1-1,-,TGCGCCAGCAGCCAAGAGAGGAGGCTAAGCATGAACACTGAAGCTTTCTTT,CASSQERRLSMNTEAFF
-,TRBV27,TRBJ2-1,-,TGTGCCAGCAGCCCGCGGACATTGAGCTCCTACAATGAGCAGTTCTTC,CASSPRTLSSYNEQFF
TRBD2,TRBV4-1,TRBJ2-3,-,TGCGCCAGCAGCCAGTCGACCGGGACTAGCGGGGGGGCAAAGTATTTT,CASSQSTGTSGGAKYF
-,TRBV7-2,TRBJ1-1,-,TGTGCCAGCAGCTTAGGAGGAGCTGAAGCTTTCTTT,CASSLGGAEAFF
-,TRBV9,TRBJ2-4,-,TGTGCCAGCAGCGTAGGTCAGGGGTCAAACATTCAGTACTTC,CASSVGQGSNIQYF
-,TRBV4-1,TRBJ1-4,-,TGCGCCAGCAGCCAAGGGTGGCCGCGGGGTTCTAATGAAAAACTGTTTTTT,CASSQGWPRGSNEKLFF
-,TRBV18,TRBJ1-2,-,TGTGCCAGCTCACCACTTTCCCAGGACAATTATGGCTACACCTTC,CASSPLSQDNYGYTF
TRBD2,TRBV3-1/TRBV3-2,TRBJ2-7,few,TGTGCCAGCAGCCAAGACTTGGGACTAGCGGGGGATCACGAGCAGTACTTC,CASSQDLGLAGDHEQYF
-,TRBV3-1/TRBV3-2,TRBJ1-1,few,TGTGCCAGCAGCCAACTATCAGGGTACACTGAAGCTTTCTTT,CASSQLSGYTEAFF
-,TRBV6-2/TRBV6-3,TRBJ1-2,-,TGTGCCAGCAGTTACTTCCAGGACTCCGGAGCCTATGGCTACACCTTC,CASSYFQDSGAYGYTF
-,TRBV29-1,TRBJ2-1,-,TGCAGCGGGGCCATGCTCAATGAGCAGTTCTTC,CSGAMLNEQFF
TRBD1,TRBV18,TRBJ1-5,-,TGTGCCAGCTCACCACGGGCGGAGGGGGCTGGGGGACAGCCCCAGCATTTT,CASSPRAEGAGGQPQHF
TRBD1,TRBV5-1,TRBJ2-7,-,TGCGCCAGCACTCTCCAGGGGGCCCACGAGCAGTACTTC,CASTLQGAHEQYF
-,TRBV27,TRBJ2-4,-,TGTGCCAGCAGTTCGCAACAGGGTCTAGCCAAAAACATTCAGTACTTC,CASSSQQGLAKNIQYF
TRBD2,TRBV24-1,TRBJ2-1,-,TGTGCCACCAGTGACAGCGGGGGGGCCAGGGGTGAGCAGTTCTTC,CATSDSGGARGEQFF
TRBD1,TRBV11-3,TRBJ1-6,-,TGTGCCAGCAGCTGCCCCGGGACAGGGTGCGGAGGCTCCTATAATTCACCCCTCCACTTT,CASSCPGTGCGGSYNSPLHF
TRBD1,TRBV4-3,TRBJ2-1,-,TGCGCCAGCAGCCCCGGGACAGGGAATTTCAATGAGCAGTTCTTC,CASSPGTGNFNEQFF
-,TRBV7-9,TRBJ1-1,-,TGTGCCAGCAGCCGTGACAGCCCGAACACTGAAGCTTTCTTT,CASSRDSPNTEAFF
TRBD1,TRBV3-1/TRBV3-2,TRBJ2-2,-,TGTGCCAGCAGCCAACCAAGACGAACCGGGACAGCGAACACCGGGGAGCTGTTTTTT,CASSQPRRTGTANTGELFF
-,TRBV24-1,TRBJ1-2,-,TGTGCCACCAGTGACCGGACAGCTAACTATGGCTACACCTTC,CATSDRTANYGYTF
TRBD1,TRBV3-1/TRBV3-2,TRBJ1-3,few,TGTGCCAGCAGCCTTACAGGGGGCAGAAACACCATATATTTT,CASSLTGGRNTIYF
-,TRBV28,TRBJ1-1,-,TGTGCCAGCAGTTTGATCGGGAACACTGAAGCTTTCTTT,CASSLIGNTEAFF
-,TRBV12-3/TRBV12-4,TRBJ1-2,-,TGTGCCAGCAGCCTGGGACAATCCTATGGCTACACCTTC,CASSLGQSYGYTF
-,TRBV4-2,TRBJ1-1,-,TGTGCCAGCAGCCCCCCGGACAGCTCTCCCACTGAAGCTTTCTTT,CASSPPDSSPTEAFF
-,TRBV5-1,TRBJ2-2,once,TGCGCCAGCAGTCCCCCGGGACAAGCGAACACCGGGGAGCTGTTTTTT,CASSPPGQANTGELFF
-,TRBV12-3/TRBV12-4,TRBJ2-5,-,TGTGCCAGCAGTCAATGGACAGAAGAGACCCAGTACTTC,CASSQWTEETQYF
TRBD2,TRBV6-1,TRBJ2-7,many,TGTGCCAGCAGTGAAGGTCAAGCGGGGGCACACGAGCAGTACTTC,CASSEGQAGAHEQYF